These T cell receptor beta chains were read from a single sample in a study of CD8 T cells in Susac syndrome. TCRdb analysed the immunoSEQ multiplex PCR reads with MiXCR anew, one entry per CDR3 protein. The sample consists of 250,000 to 300,000 distinct CDR3 sequences, around 89% of them appearing once. The source material was CD8+ T cells from PBMCs. Receptors were obtained from a human donor with multiple sclerosis. Each CDR3 is given with its conserved first and last residue. The size entry is marked missing in some rows and otherwise reads once, few, many or a size class.

abundance	len	j_gene	v_gene	CDR3aa
NA	15	TRBJ2-3	TRBV11-2	CASRPLRDSADTQYF
NA	15	TRBJ2-4	TRBV4-1	CASSEGTSGGGIQYF
once	11	TRBJ1-5	TRBV20-1	CSASPNQPQHF
NA	16	TRBJ2-7	TRBV20-1	CSANGVGSGSSYEQYF
NA	11	TRBJ2-2	TRBV6-1	CASRAPGELFF
NA	16	TRBJ2-3	TRBV7-9	CASSRWPSGRTDTQYF
NA	17	TRBJ2-7	TRBV28	CASSLLPIGQGAVEQYF
NA	18	TRBJ2-1	TRBV20-1	CSARGDGTSGRTYNEQFF
NA	15	TRBJ2-2	TRBV27	CASSLFSGAAGELFF
NA	14	TRBJ1-1	TRBV6-5	CASSSGQGLTEAFF